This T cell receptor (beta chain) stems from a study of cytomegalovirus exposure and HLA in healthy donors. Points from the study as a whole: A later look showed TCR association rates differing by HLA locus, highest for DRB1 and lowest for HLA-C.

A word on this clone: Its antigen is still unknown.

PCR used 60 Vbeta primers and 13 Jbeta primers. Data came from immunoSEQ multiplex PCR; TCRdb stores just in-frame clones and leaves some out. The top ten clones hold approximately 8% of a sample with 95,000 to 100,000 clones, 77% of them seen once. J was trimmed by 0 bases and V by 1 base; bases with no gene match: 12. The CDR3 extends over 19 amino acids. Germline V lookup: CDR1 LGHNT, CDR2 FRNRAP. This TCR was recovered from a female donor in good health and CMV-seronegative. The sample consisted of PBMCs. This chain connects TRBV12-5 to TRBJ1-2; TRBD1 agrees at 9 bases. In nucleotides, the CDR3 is TGTGCTAGTGGTTTGGACTCTCCGGGACAGGGTAGGGCTAACTATGGCTACACCTTC. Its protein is CASGLDSPGQGRANYGYTF.